This T cell receptor beta chain was profiled in a study of blood T cell repertoires in COVID-19. Study overall: Italy, Spain and the United States were the sources of the convalescent and acute COVID-19 samples.

The length of the CDR3 is 14 residues. From germline, CDR1 is LNHDA and CDR2 SQIVND (reference sequence). V was shortened by 3 bases and J by 5 bases, with 11 bases between the two germline ends. This table comes from immunoSEQ multiplex PCR, and its TCRdb copy is limited to in-frame clones, with some not included. The data show approximately 260,000 clones, with roughly 84% seen just once and around 7.8% held by the top ten. The TCR sequence derives from a human donor in a cohort sampled during active COVID-19. This chain connects TRBV19 to TRBJ2-1; tentatively, D is TRBD2 (5 bases). Sequenced material: peripheral blood. CDR3 in amino acids: CASSIRADDNEQFF. The CDR3 nucleotides are TGTGCCAGTAGTATTAGAGCGGATGACAATGAGCAGTTCTTC.